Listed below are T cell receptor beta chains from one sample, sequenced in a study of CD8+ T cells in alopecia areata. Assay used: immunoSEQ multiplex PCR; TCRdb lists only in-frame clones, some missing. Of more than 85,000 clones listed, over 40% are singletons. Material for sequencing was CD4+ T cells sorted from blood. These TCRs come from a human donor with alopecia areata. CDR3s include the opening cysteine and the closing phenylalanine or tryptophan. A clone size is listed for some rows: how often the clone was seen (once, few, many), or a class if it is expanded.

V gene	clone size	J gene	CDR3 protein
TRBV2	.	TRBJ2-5	CASSDRVKETQYF
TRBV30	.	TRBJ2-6	CAWSVAGAGANVLTF
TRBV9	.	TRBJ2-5	CASSRGLAGGGPETQYF
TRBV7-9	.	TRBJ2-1	CASSPRGGGPYNEQFF
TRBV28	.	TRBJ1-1	CASSSSGEAFF
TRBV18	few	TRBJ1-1	CASSWGATSEAFF
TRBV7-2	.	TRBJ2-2	CASGRDSTNTGELFF
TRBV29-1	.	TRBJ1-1	CSVAPVFTEAFF
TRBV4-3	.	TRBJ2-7	CASSQQGSYEQYF
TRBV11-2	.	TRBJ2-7	CASSLSYRQTYEQYF
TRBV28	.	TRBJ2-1	CASRDRTYYNEQFF
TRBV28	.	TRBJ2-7	CASRVPGGGSGYEQYF
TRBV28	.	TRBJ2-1	CASNSASDEQFF
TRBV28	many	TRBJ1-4	CASLQGRGEKLFF
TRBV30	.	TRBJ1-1	CAWRLYDTEAFF
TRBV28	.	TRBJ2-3	CATREDRTQYF
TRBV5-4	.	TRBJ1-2	CASSSGTNYGYTF
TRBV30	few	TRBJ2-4	CAWSDFLLAKNIQYF
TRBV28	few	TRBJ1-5	CASSLIQSNQPQHF
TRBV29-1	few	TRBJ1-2	CSVKRQGYGYTF
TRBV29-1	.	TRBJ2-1	CSVATQTNEQFF
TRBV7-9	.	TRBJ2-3	CASSLSRSTDTQYF
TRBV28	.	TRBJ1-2	CASGRPGTGRTYGYTF
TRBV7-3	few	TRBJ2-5	CASSSGLAETQYF
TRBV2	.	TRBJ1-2	CASSEGRGGGYTF
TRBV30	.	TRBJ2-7	CAWSSPGTGGSYEQYF
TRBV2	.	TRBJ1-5	CASSHRVINPQHF
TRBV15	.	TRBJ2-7	CATSSFLFQGGEQYF
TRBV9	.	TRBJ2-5	CASSVNSRPETQYF
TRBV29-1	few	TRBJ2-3	CSVAVRGGDTQYF
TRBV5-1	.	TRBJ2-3	CASILEDTQYF
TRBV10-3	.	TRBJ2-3	CAIRELETSTDTQYF
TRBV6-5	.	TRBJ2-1	CASSRGLAGVNEQFF
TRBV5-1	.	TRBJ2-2	CASSTTSGSRELFF
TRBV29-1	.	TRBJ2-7	CSVQTSGAKSYEQYF
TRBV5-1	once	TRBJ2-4	CASSFGDSKNIQYF
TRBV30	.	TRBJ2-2	CAWSRDSNTGELFF
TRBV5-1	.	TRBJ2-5	CASRLGTVQETQYF
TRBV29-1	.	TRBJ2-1	CSVEGLPGQVYNEQFF
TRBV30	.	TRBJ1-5	CAWTLQQGGPQHF
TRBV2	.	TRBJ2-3	CASRAVFTDTQYF
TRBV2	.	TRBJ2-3	CASSPTSGLAGADTQYF
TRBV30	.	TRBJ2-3	CAWSRTEGTQYF
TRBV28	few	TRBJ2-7	CASSQEDPYEQYF
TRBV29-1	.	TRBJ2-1	CSVPGTSGISYNEQFF
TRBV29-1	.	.	CSVGGVASYEQYF